The entry below describes one TCR beta chain. A few counts support this clone. It lacks a known antigen. No base qualities exist here, and no much larger clone lies one base off it. Receptors were amplified or captured by the immunoSEQ multiplex PCR assay. For TCR sequencing, RNA was extracted from every sample and reverse transcribed into cDNA to serve as template. First-strand cDNA was synthesized using SuperScript III with a 2:1 mix of oligo-dT and random hexamers. A synthetic immune receptor repertoire was used to measure amplification bias, and any remaining bias was corrected computationally. In the paper's pipeline: Raw reads were preprocessed to remove errors, and CDR3 was defined by IMGT conventions from the conserved cysteine to phenylalanine. Clonality was calculated as 1 minus Shannon entropy normalized by log2 of the number of productive unique TCRs. Whether each scalp clone was CD4 or CD8 was inferred by checking scalp TCRbeta sequences against the CD4 and CD8 repertoires from sorted blood. Not all clones reach the TCRdb copy of this immuneACCESS table, which keeps in-frame sequences only. Checked studies attribute under half of the gap to unresolved V genes and leave the rest unexplained. V and J calls and clone size come straight from that table; D and trimming were deduced from the DNA. This sample has about 74,000 clones in its table, and around 29% of those were observed once. The ten biggest clones cover about 15% of the sample.

These data are taken from a study of CD8+ T cells in alopecia areata (dated by TCRdb to the late 2010s). Study-wide context: The treated patients took part in an open-label pilot trial in which moderate-to-severe alopecia areata was treated with oral tofacitinib at 5 to 10 mg twice daily. Patients stayed on tofacitinib for 6 to 18 months and then had 6 months of follow-up off drug so that delayed response and recurrence could be assessed. Disease severity in treated patients was measured with the SALT score, which quantifies the percentage of affected scalp surface area. High-throughput TCRbeta sequencing was used to examine T cell clonal expansion in alopecia areata in both the C3H/HeJ mouse model and human patients. On the human side, TCRbeta sequencing was run on scalp tissue and on sorted CD4+ and CD8+ peripheral blood T cells from healthy controls and from alopecia areata patients with either patchy or totalis/universalis disease. Biopsies were taken from tofacitinib-treated patients at baseline and again at 4 and 24 weeks into treatment, and several of those patients also had a later scalp biopsy. Clonality in the scalp was compared among normal scalp (n=4), patchy alopecia areata scalp (n=8), and alopecia totalis/universalis scalp (n=8). RNA was obtained with the PAXgene miRNA kit for fixed scalp, the miRNeasy kit for PBMCs, and the RNeasy kit for mouse skin. TCRbeta CDR3 regions were amplified by immunoSEQ multiplex PCR with 35 Vbeta forward and 13 Jbeta reverse primers.

Reading the label with the study, this specimen's time point is: more than three weeks on oral tofacitinib. The treatment or condition label here, explained by the study, means: oral pan-JAK inhibitor, 5-10 mg twice daily. Lesional scalp punch biopsies and peripheral blood were collected from alopecia areata patients. PBMCs were isolated by density centrifugation and stained for CD3, CD4 and CD8, after which CD4+ and CD8+ T cells were sorted on a FACSAria. What the work shows at the level of the full study, not this receptor alone: Higher clonality and more expanded CD8+ clones were observed in lesional scalp than in normal scalp, particularly in alopecia totalis/universalis, a finding suggestive of antigenic drive. TCR sequences shared between patients were less clear than in mice, possibly partly because of HLA diversity in the patient population. Because the treated cohort was small and had just a single nonresponder, larger studies are needed to establish links between baseline CD8+ expansion and response. During tofacitinib treatment, many expanded lesional clones stuck around in both scalp and blood, and this persistence may partly explain why relapse happens after treatment is stopped. With tofacitinib, both scalp clonality and the number of expanded CD8+ clones among the top 100 scalp clones went down significantly. Scalp TCR repertoire analysis is complicated because resident alphabeta T cells in normal human skin are also sequenced, whereas mouse skin is dominated by gammadelta T cells.

The source is a human donor with alopecia areata. This material consisted of CD8+ T cells sorted from blood, taken at week 4, from a patient treated with tofacitinib.

The CDR3 region: CSAQDNYGYTF. The sequence in DNA is TGCAGCGCCCAGGATAACTATGGCTACACCTTC. The chain uses TRBV29-1 and TRBJ1-2, with no confidently assigned D gene. Between the V and J ends, shortened by 7 bases and 1 base respectively, the junction contains 7 bases. Measured from the cysteine to the phenylalanine, the CDR3 is 11 residues long. Here the CDR3 DNA is all that survives: 33 bases in frame from base 1. CDR1 is given as SQVTM and CDR2 as ANQGSEA, both from the germline V gene.